The text below deals with one T cell receptor (beta chain). Its antigen remains undetermined. The sample holds no much larger clone one base away, and base qualities are not on file. The sample belongs to a study of blood T cells in healthy people across ages (dated by TCRdb to about 2015). With respect to the entire study: In model experiments, template switching captured about one uniquely barcoded TCR beta cDNA molecule for every two T cells. To avoid experimental bias, donors of different ages were distributed randomly across sequencing lanes. The study measured age-related changes in TCR beta repertoire diversity using deep sequencing normalized with unique cDNA molecular identifiers. Two additional independent replicas of 1 million unique cDNA reads from the same blood draw were analyzed for two donors (one aged 18 to 29 and one aged 80 or older). The donors were split into four age groups: young (average about 16 years), middle-aged (39), aged (more than 60) and long-lived (under 85). The investigation overall reported the following: Since profiling was done on bulk unsorted PBMCs, naive and antigen-experienced compartments could not be conclusively compared. Compared with the aged group, the long-lived group had more naive CD4+ T cells, fewer expanded clones and increased TCR diversity, a pattern suggesting age selection. Observed TCR beta diversity per million T cells fell roughly linearly with age, and a significant reduction was already apparent by age around 39. Observed TCR beta diversity correlated strongly with the percentage of naive T cells measured by flow cytometry. Because donor CMV infection status was unknown, age-related changes in expanded clonotypes were potentially confounded. Estimates of total diversity based on one million sequenced T cells were considered lower bounds and underestimates.

The library was obtained by 5' RACE. The listed sequencing device is Illumina HiSeq 2500. A second about 7 to 11 cycle PCR used a sample-barcoded 5' primer and a J-beta primer mix. Each TCR beta cDNA molecule received a unique molecular identifier from a template-switch 5' adaptor carrying 12 random nucleotides. Each sample yielded at least 3 million CDR3-containing paired-end reads. The Mint cDNA synthesis kit, primed by a TRBC-specific oligonucleotide, was used to synthesize first-strand cDNA from all RNA. All cDNA was treated with uracil-DNA glycosylase and then went through a first 18-cycle PCR with the universal primers M1SS and BC2_uni_R. Processing in the source paper ran as follows. For normalization, 1 million high-quality reads, each with a distinct molecular identifier, were randomly selected from each sample. Reads with shared molecular identifiers were discarded instead of being binned into consensus sequences. MiTCR, run with a Q25 quality threshold and the strictest error-elimination algorithm, handled CDR3 identification, clonotype clustering and error correction. A nonparametric unseen species model using Euler transformation provided a lower-bound estimate of total TCR beta diversity. The raw public reads went through TCRdb reprocessing: fastp at Q25, MiXCR clone calling, in-frame beta chains kept. Entries that share a CDR3 protein sequence are merged under the most common genes and DNA. The V and J calls come from TCRdb's annotation, not from the publication. A total of 700,000 to 850,000 distinct CDR3 sequences appear in this sample, under 40% of them only once. Of the sample, 10% to 15% falls within the top ten clones.

The 39 donors, aged about 6 to 95 years, were systemically healthy Caucasian individuals from Russia. Each donor gave ten milliliters of peripheral blood, collected into EDTA-treated Vacutainer tubes. Ficoll-Paque density-gradient centrifugation was used to isolate PBMCs, with at least 6 million per sample. Trizol reagent was used to extract total RNA from PBMCs, with at least 6 micrograms per sample. For every donor, flow cytometry on a PBMC aliquot measured the percentage of naive CD45RAhigh/CD27high T cells. V and J are trimmed by 7 bases and 4 bases, and the gene matches miss 12 bases of the junction. The CDR3 runs 16 residues from the cysteine to the phenylalanine. Only the CDR3 DNA is retained, 48 bases long and in frame from the first base. Per the germline V gene (reference sequence), SEHNR is the CDR1 and FQNEAQ is the CDR2.

The sequence links TRBV7-9 to TRBJ2-1; TRBD2 aligns with 8 central bases. The sequence derives from a man aged 18 to 29 in good health. The sequenced sample was blood. CDR3 loop: CASMDWAGGGYNEQFF. The nucleotides read TGTGCCAGCATGGACTGGGCGGGGGGTGGTTACAATGAGCAGTTCTTC.